This TCR beta chain derives from a study of T cell responses to AZD1222 COVID-19 vaccine. The overall study: The analysis combined second doses at about 4 or about 12 weeks.

TCRdb's table, derived via immunoSEQ multiplex PCR, lists solely in-frame clones and lacks some. This repertoire shows around 140,000 clones, 85% to 95% found once; its top ten account for roughly 5%. V lost 4 bases and J lost 8; bases outside the gene matches: 3. The CDR3 runs 12 residues. Germline V gene sequence: CDR1 LGHDT, CDR2 YNNKEL (reference sequence). Findings and caveats of the study: Targeting of unmutated variant regions was reportedly seen in nearly half of spike-specific TCRs. After two AZD1222 doses, spike-specific TCR breadth and depth rose versus day 0. Repertoires were collected only later (after the peak T cell response had occurred).

In this sample, this clone turned up a few times. Its target is not known. The starting material was peripheral blood, obtained on day 0 of AZD1222 vaccination. The rearrangement uses TRBV3-1 (or the pseudogene TRBV3-2) and TRBJ1-2, with 8 positions matching TRBD1. This receptor was taken from an adult in good health. DNA for the CDR3: TGTGCCAGCAGCCCCAGGGGGCAGGGCTACACCTTC. Protein sequence: CASSPRGQGYTF.